This passage covers 29 T cell receptor beta chains from one sample sequenced in a study of blood T cell repertoires in COVID-19. Clones were read by immunoSEQ multiplex PCR, and TCRdb kept only the in-frame ones, dropping some. Counted here are 100,000 or so clones, 75% to 90% occurring once; the ten biggest clones make up more than 7%. Sequencing was done on a sample of peripheral blood. Every receptor here comes from a man aged 55-75 years with acute or convalescent COVID-19.

V gene TRBV5-1 combines with J gene TRBJ2-4; TRBD1 matches at 9 bases. Germline assignment: CDR1 SGHRS and CDR2 YFSETQ. CDR3 length: 16 amino acids. The J segment lost 0 bases and the V segment lost 4 bases, leaving 5 bases of the junction unmatched. The CDR3 bases are TGCGCCAGCAGCCGGGGACAGGGCGAAGCCAAAAACATTCAGTACTTC. Its protein product is CASSRGQGEAKNIQYF.

The chain couples TRBV10-2 to TRBJ1-2; weak D call: TRBD1 (5 bases). Trimming removed 6 bases at V and 4 bases at J, with 9 bases between. The CDR3 totals 12 residues. The V gene's germline CDR1 is WSHSY and CDR2 SAAADI. The CDR3 loop reads CASSAGPYGYTF. DNA for the CDR3: TGCGCCAGCAGCGCAGGGCCCTATGGCTACACCTTC.

The chain has TRBV5-1 and TRBJ2-2; 9 positions agree with TRBD1. CDR1 SGHRS and CDR2 YFSETQ come from the germline V gene. V was pared by 2 bases and J by 1 base, with 9 bases of the junction left unmatched. This CDR3 has 18 residues. CDR3 protein: CASSFPPGTGKNTGELFF. CDR3 DNA sequence: TGCGCCAGCAGCTTTCCACCCGGGACAGGGAAGAACACCGGGGAGCTGTTTTTT. The entire variable domain, with the rest obtained from reference TRBV5-1 and TRBJ2-2, is as follows: KAGVTQTPRYLIKTRGQQVTLSCSPISGHRSVSWYQQTPGQGLQFLFEYFSETQRNKGNFPGRFSGRQFSNSRSEMNVSTLELGDSALYLCASSFPPGTGKNTGELFFGEGSRLTVL.

This chain joins TRBV5-1 and TRBJ2-6; TRBD1 aligns across 7 bases. Trimming took 4 bases from V and 7 from J; bases not matched to a gene: 17. Germline V gene lookup returns CDR1 SGHRS and CDR2 YFSETQ. The CDR3 totals 18 residues. The CDR3: CASSTSLTGRHGANVLTF. CDR3 bases: TGCGCCAGCAGCACTTCATTGACAGGGCGCCATGGCGCCAACGTCCTGACTTTC.

The rearrangement joins TRBV9 to TRBJ1-6, with a weak D call TRBD1 (6 bases). The CDR3 has 15 amino acids. Trimming took 1 base from V and 11 from J, leaving 16 bases between them. Germline V gene data show CDR1 as SGDLS and CDR2 as YYNGEE. CDR3 DNA sequence: TGTGCCAGCAGCGTATCCGCAGGGGAGGGTACACCCCTCCACTTT. This sequence encodes CASSVSAGEGTPLHF. The full variable domain, its missing parts supplied by reference TRBV9 and TRBJ1-6, is DSGVTQTPKHLITATGQRVTLRCSPRSGDLSVYWYQQSLDQGLQFLIQYYNGEERAKGNILERFSAQQFPDLHSELNLSSLELGDSALYFCASSVSAGEGTPLHFGNGTRLTVT.

The chain carries TRBV7-9 and TRBJ1-2; TRBD1 agrees at 11 bases. CDR1 and CDR2 (germline): SEHNR, FQNEAQ (reference sequence). The CDR3 runs to 16 residues. Losses at the gene ends were 5 bases for V and 6 bases for J; bases not matched to a gene: 11. The CDR3 DNA sequence: TGTGCCAGCAGCCCACCGGGACAGGGGGAATTGCATGGCTACACCTTC. Translating gives CASSPPGQGELHGYTF.

The chain has TRBV7-9 and TRBJ2-7; TRBD1 agrees at 12 bases. Germline CDR1 and CDR2: SEHNR and FQNEAQ (reference sequence). Trimming took 3 bases from V and 6 from J; bases not matched to a gene: 6. CDR3 length: 15 residues. In DNA form, the CDR3 reads TGTGCCAGCAGCTTCTCCGGGACAGGGGGCTCCGAGCAGTACTTC. Its translation: CASSFSGTGGSEQYF.

The CDR3 nucleotides are TGTGCCAGTAGTGCCTCCGGGACAGGGACTGGCTACACCTTC. This encodes CASSASGTGTGYTF. The chain uses TRBV19 and TRBJ1-2; 9 bases match TRBD1. This CDR3 has 14 amino acids. Germline loops: CDR1 LNHDA, CDR2 SQIVND (reference sequence). Trimming removed 5 bases from V and 7 bases from J; junction bases left unmatched: 8.

This sequence joins TRBV30 and TRBJ1-3; D unresolved. CDR1 and CDR2 from the germline V gene are GTSNPN and SVGIG (reference sequence). The length of the CDR3 is 13 residues. Trimming removed 4 bases from V and 1 base from J, with 8 bases in between. The chain's CDR3 is CAWNIQSGNTIYF. Written as DNA, the CDR3 is TGTGCCTGGAATATCCAGTCTGGAAACACCATATATTTT.

This clone has a handful of counts. The rearrangement links TRBV30 to TRBJ2-7; D is unresolved. Germline V lookup: CDR1 GTSNPN, CDR2 SVGIG (reference sequence). The length of the CDR3 is 11 residues. V was shortened by 3 bases and J by 3 bases, with 6 bases between the two germline ends. In DNA, the CDR3 is TGTGCCTGGAGGGCACACTACGAGCAGTACTTC. Translated, it gives CAWRAHYEQYF.

The chain is built from TRBV11-2 and TRBJ2-7, with a possible D match to TRBD1 (6 bases). V gave up 4 bases and J gave up 4 bases, with 8 bases separating them. Germline-derived CDR1 and CDR2 are SGHAT and FQNNGV. The CDR3 is 12 amino acids. The CDR3 coding sequence is TGTGCCAGCAGCTCACAGGGTTACGAGCAGTACTTC. This encodes CASSSQGYEQYF.

The J gene is TRBJ1-1, the V gene TRBV2; the D gene is possibly TRBD1 (5 bases). The CDR3 is 14 amino acids. V lost 7 bases and J lost 0, with 12 bases in between. CDR1 and CDR2 from the germline V gene are SNHLY and FYNNEI. The CDR3 loop is CASTIRVMNTEAFF. As DNA, the CDR3 is TGTGCCAGCACCATCAGGGTGATGAACACTGAAGCTTTCTTT. The full variable domain, in which reference TRBV2 and TRBJ1-1 provide the parts outside the CDR3, is EPEVTQTPSHQVTQMGQEVILRCVPISNHLYFYWYRQILGQKVEFLVSFYNNEISEKSEIFDDQFSVERPDGSNFTLKIRSTKLEDSAMYFCASTIRVMNTEAFFGQGTRLTVV.

The gene calls are TRBV29-1 and TRBJ2-5, with 9 bases that match TRBD2. V shed 3 bases, J shed 4 bases, and the junction held 3 bases outside the gene matches. Germline values: CDR1 SQVTM, CDR2 ANQGSEA. CDR3 length: 13 residues. The CDR3 sequence: CSVEGAGGETQYF. CDR3 DNA sequence: TGCAGCGTTGAGGGAGCGGGGGGAGAGACCCAGTACTTC.

This chain links TRBV5-1 with TRBJ2-3; 7 bases line up with TRBD2. There are 15 residues in the CDR3. The J segment lost 0 bases and the V segment lost 3 bases, leaving 4 bases of the junction unmatched. Germline-derived CDR1 and CDR2 are SGHRS and YFSETQ. The CDR3 sequence: CASSSGLTSTDTQYF. The DNA for the CDR3 is TGCGCCAGCAGCTCGGGACTAACTAGCACAGATACGCAGTATTTT.

The V and J genes are TRBV11-2 and TRBJ2-5, with no clear D. Trimming pared 5 bases from V and 4 bases from J, leaving 8 bases between. The germline CDR1 and CDR2 sequences are SGHAT and FQNNGV. This CDR3 is 12 amino acids long. The CDR3, as DNA: TGTGCCAGCAGCAGAGAAGTAGAGACCCAGTACTTC. It encodes CASSREVETQYF. The full variable domain, rest sourced from reference TRBV11-2 and TRBJ2-5, is EAGVAQSPRYKIIEKRQSVAFWCNPISGHATLYWYQQILGQGPKLLIQFQNNGVVDDSQLPKDRFSAERLKGVDSTLKIQPAKLEDSAVYLCASSREVETQYFGPGTRLLVL.

The gene calls are TRBV6-6 and TRBJ1-1; D remains unclear. This CDR3 is 14 amino acids long. Germline assignment: CDR1 MNHNY and CDR2 SVGAGI (reference sequence). Trimming stripped 6 bases from V and 8 bases from J, with 19 bases between. This CDR3 reads CASSDAASHPEAFF. In nucleotides, the CDR3 is TGTGCCAGCAGCGACGCGGCCAGCCACCCCGAAGCTTTCTTT.

This clone was counted once. This chain joins TRBV6-5 and TRBJ1-1; 10 bases are a match to TRBD1. Germline lookup yields CDR1 MNHEY and CDR2 SVGAGI. V lost 7 bases to trimming and J lost 5 bases; unmatched junction nucleotides: 10. This CDR3 has 15 amino acids. The CDR3, as DNA: TGTGCCAGCATGTCGACAGGGGGCGTAGGTACTGAAGCTTTCTTT. This encodes CASMSTGGVGTEAFF.

This clone showed up just once. A read error may produce the germline difference seen at one junction end. J is TRBJ2-7 and V is TRBV5-1; 10 bases match TRBD2. Germline lookup yields CDR1 SGHRS and CDR2 YFSETQ. This CDR3 has 16 amino acids. CDR3 amino acids: CVSSLNSGRNIYEQYF. CDR3 nucleotide sequence: TGCGTCAGCAGCTTGAATAGCGGGAGGAATATATACGAGCAGTACTTC.

The chain is built from TRBV7-8 and TRBJ2-7; 7 bases map to TRBD1. Germline V gene sequence: CDR1 SGHVS, CDR2 FQNEAQ. The length of the CDR3 is 16 residues. V dropped 1 base and J dropped 3; count of bases not matched to a gene: 9. The CDR3, as DNA: TGTGCCAGCAGCTTAGTTGAGACAGGGTACTTCTACGAGCAGTACTTC. It specifies CASSLVETGYFYEQYF.

The chain is built from TRBV5-8 and TRBJ2-7; D remains unclear. Germline CDR1 is SGHTS and CDR2 is YDEGEE. The CDR3 has 14 residues. The V and J ends lost 1 base and 6 bases respectively, with 14 bases between them. The DNA of the CDR3 is TGTGCCAGCAGCTTGACCCCGAGACACGCCGAGCAGTACTTC. Amino acids: CASSLTPRHAEQYF.

The chain recombines TRBV9 with TRBJ1-2; D remains unclear. V shed 3 bases and J shed 6 bases, with 15 bases lying between them. The CDR3 consists of 14 residues. From germline, CDR1 is SGDLS and CDR2 YYNGEE. CDR3 protein: CASSAGGMNDGYTF. CDR3 DNA: TGTGCCAGCAGCGCGGGAGGTATGAATGATGGCTACACCTTC.

V gene TRBV30 combines with J gene TRBJ1-1; D is possibly TRBD1 (6 bases). Trimming removed 5 bases at V and 6 bases at J, with 7 bases between. The CDR3 sequence is 10 residues long. Germline-derived CDR1 and CDR2 are GTSNPN and SVGIG (reference sequence). In DNA, the CDR3 is TGTGCCTGGGGGGGGCCTGAAGCTTTCTTT. Encoded protein: CAWGGPEAFF. The whole variable domain, remainder taken from reference TRBV30 and TRBJ1-1, is SQTIHQWPATLVQPVGSPLSLECTVEGTSNPNLYWYRQAAGRGLQLLFYSVGIGQISSEVPQNLSASRPQDRQFILSSKKLLLSDSGFYLCAWGGPEAFFGQGTRLTVV.

The chain has TRBV5-1 and TRBJ1-1; 10 positions match TRBD1. The CDR3 has 15 residues. Germline values: CDR1 SGHRS, CDR2 YFSETQ. J gave up 7 bases and V 4 bases, and 10 bases lay outside the gene matches. CDR3 amino acids: CASSPRTGGVIEAFF. CDR3 DNA: TGCGCCAGCAGCCCCCGGACAGGGGGGGTTATTGAAGCTTTCTTT.

The chain couples TRBV19 to TRBJ2-5; 12 bases fit TRBD2. This CDR3 is 16 amino acids long. Germline V CDR1 and CDR2: LNHDA, SQIVND (reference sequence). V trimming: 9 bases; J trimming: 2 bases; junction bases outside the gene matches: 10. The CDR3: CASRTSGVGGQETQYF. CDR3 in DNA: TGTGCCAGCCGGACTAGCGGGGTAGGAGGGCAAGAGACCCAGTACTTC. Supplemented by reference TRBV19 and TRBJ2-5, the full variable domain reads DGGITQSPKYLFRKEGQNVTLSCEQNLNHDAMYWYRQDPGQGLRLIYYSQIVNDFQKGDIAEGYSVSREKKESFPLTVTSAQKNPTAFYLCASRTSGVGGQETQYFGPGTRLLVL.

The chain carries TRBV5-1 and TRBJ2-3; 12 bases agree with TRBD2. CDR1 and CDR2 from the germline V gene are SGHRS and YFSETQ. The trim removed 0 bases at V and 2 bases at J, leaving 4 bases unmatched. The CDR3 length is 17 residues. The CDR3 region has the DNA TGCGCCAGCAGCTTGGGAGGACTAGCGGGATTCACAGATACGCAGTATTTT. As protein: CASSLGGLAGFTDTQYF.

CDR3 nucleotide sequence: TGTGCCAGCAGCTTAGCGAACAACCACCACACTGAAGCTTTCTTT. Protein: CASSLANNHHTEAFF. The rearrangement joins TRBV7-9 to TRBJ1-1, with D uncertain. CDR1 and CDR2 from the germline V gene are SEHNR and FQNEAQ (reference sequence). CDR3 size: 15 residues. Trimming shortened V by 0 bases and J by 3 bases, and 11 bases separated the two germline ends. Full variable domain (outside the CDR3, taken from reference TRBV7-9 and TRBJ1-1): DTGVSQNPRHKITKRGQNVTFRCDPISEHNRLYWYRQTLGQGPEFLTYFQNEAQLEKSRLLSDRFSAERPKGSFSTLEIQRTEQGDSAMYLCASSLANNHHTEAFFGQGTRLTVV.

The chain employs TRBV6-5 and TRBJ2-3; no definite D call. The CDR3 extends over 11 amino acids. V lost 6 bases and J 5 bases, leaving 6 bases between the germline ends. Germline lookup yields CDR1 MNHEY and CDR2 SVGAGI. The CDR3 sequence: CASRQLDTQYF. CDR3 DNA sequence: TGTGCCAGCAGACAGTTAGATACGCAGTATTTT.

The V gene is TRBV2, the J gene TRBJ1-2; D gene ambiguous. The CDR3 length is 14 residues. V dropped 1 base and J dropped 2 bases, with 8 bases sitting between them. Looked up from germline, CDR1 is SNHLY and CDR2 is FYNNEI. CDR3 coding DNA: TGTGCCAGCAGTGAAGTCTCGGGGAACTATGGCTACACCTTC. This sequence encodes CASSEVSGNYGYTF.

The chain uses TRBV1 and TRBJ2-7; the table calls TRBD2, which could not be checked here. TRBV1 is flagged as a pseudogene. The CDR3 has 15 residues. CDR3 DNA: TGCACCAGCAGCCAAGATCTAGCTGGAGGGCACGAGCAGTACTTC. Encoded protein: CTSSQDLAGGHEQYF.